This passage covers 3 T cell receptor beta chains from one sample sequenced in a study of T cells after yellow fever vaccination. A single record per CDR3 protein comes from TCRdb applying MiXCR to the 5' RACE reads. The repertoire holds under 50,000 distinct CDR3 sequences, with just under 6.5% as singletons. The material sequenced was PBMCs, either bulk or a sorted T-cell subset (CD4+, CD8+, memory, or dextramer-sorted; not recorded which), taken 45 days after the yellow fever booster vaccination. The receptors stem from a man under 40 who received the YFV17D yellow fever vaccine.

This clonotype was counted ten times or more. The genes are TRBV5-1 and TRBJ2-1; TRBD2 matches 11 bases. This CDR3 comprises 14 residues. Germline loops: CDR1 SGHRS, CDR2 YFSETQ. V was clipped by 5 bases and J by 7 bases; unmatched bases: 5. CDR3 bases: TGCGCCAGCAGAACTAGCGGGAGAATGAATGAGCAGTTCTTC. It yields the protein CASRTSGRMNEQFF.

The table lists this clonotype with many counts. CDR3 region: CSATTGVADREQYF. The CDR3 region has the DNA TGCAGTGCCACGACAGGGGTGGCGGATAGGGAGCAGTACTTC. The rearrangement joins TRBV20-1 to TRBJ2-7, with 8 bases fitting TRBD1. The J segment lost 7 bases and the V segment lost 6 bases, leaving 14 bases of the junction unmatched. From germline, CDR1 is DFQATT and CDR2 SNEGSKA (reference sequence). The CDR3 spans 14 residues.

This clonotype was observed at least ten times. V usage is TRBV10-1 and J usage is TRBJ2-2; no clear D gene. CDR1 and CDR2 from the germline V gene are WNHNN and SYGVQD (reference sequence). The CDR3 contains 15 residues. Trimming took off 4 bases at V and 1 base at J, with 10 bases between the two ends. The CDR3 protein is CASSAAHRNTGELFF. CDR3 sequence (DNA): TGCGCCAGCAGTGCGGCGCATAGGAACACCGGGGAGCTGTTTTTT.